This T cell receptor (beta chain) was retrieved from a study of blood T cell repertoires in COVID-19. Measured with immunoSEQ multiplex PCR; TCRdb has only the in-frame clones, and not every one. The repertoire has approximately 90,000 clones, about 84% of them found once; the top ten carry approximately 23%. This CDR3 has 15 residues. The V gene's germline CDR1 is SGDLS and CDR2 YYNGEE. Trimming shortened V by 0 bases and J by 7 bases, and 13 bases separated the two germline ends. Sample: peripheral blood. This clonotype originated in a man older than 75 with active or convalescent COVID-19. The J gene is TRBJ1-4, the V gene TRBV9; D is possibly TRBD1 (6 bases). The CDR3 bases are TGTGCCAGCAGCGTAGGTGGCAGGGGTTTTGAAAAACTGTTTTTT. The encoded protein is CASSVGGRGFEKLFF.